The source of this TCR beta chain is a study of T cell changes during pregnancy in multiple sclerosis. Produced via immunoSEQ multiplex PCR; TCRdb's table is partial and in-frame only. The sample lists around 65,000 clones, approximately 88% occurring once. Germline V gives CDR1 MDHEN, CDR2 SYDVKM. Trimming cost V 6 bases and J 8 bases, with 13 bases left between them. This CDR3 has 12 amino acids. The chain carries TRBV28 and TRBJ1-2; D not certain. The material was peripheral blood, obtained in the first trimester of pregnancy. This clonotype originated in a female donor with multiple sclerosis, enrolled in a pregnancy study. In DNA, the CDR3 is TGTGCCAGCAGCGACCGCGCCGGGGGCTACACCTTC. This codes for CASSDRAGGYTF.